This paragraph covers one T cell receptor (beta chain) sequence. This sample is drawn from a study of blood T cell repertoires in COVID-19. Data came from immunoSEQ multiplex PCR; TCRdb stores just in-frame clones and leaves some out. The sample has under 200,000 clones, 83% seen once. V gave up 0 bases and J gave up 7 bases; unmatched junction bases: 3. This CDR3 has 14 residues. The germline V gene encodes CDR1 SGDLS and CDR2 YYNGEE. The sample was peripheral blood. This chain uses TRBV9 with TRBJ1-4, with 7 bases lining up with TRBD1. The sequence was collected from a human donor in a cohort sampled during active COVID-19. CDR3 nucleotides: TGTGCCAGCAGCGTAGAAGGGGGCTCTGAAAAACTGTTTTTT. The encoded protein is CASSVEGGSEKLFF.